These 14 T cell receptor beta chains came from one sample sequenced in a study of blood T cells in healthy people across ages. Through a sample-barcoded 5' primer and a J-beta primer mix, a second PCR was run for 7 to 11 cycles. TCRdb analysed the 5' RACE reads with MiXCR anew, one entry per CDR3 protein. The sample carries more than 650,000 distinct CDR3 sequences, 22% recorded once. Source material: blood. These receptors were taken from a man between 70 and 80 years old in good health.

This chain links TRBV6-5 with TRBJ2-3, with D unresolved. The CDR3 covers 10 residues. Trimming pared 7 bases from V and 4 bases from J, leaving 3 bases between. The germline V gene has CDR1 MNHEY and CDR2 SVGAGI. The CDR3 DNA reads as TGTGCCAGCATTCCAGATACGCAGTATTTT. As protein: CASIPDTQYF.

This chain uses TRBV27 with TRBJ2-5; 7 positions match TRBD1. The CDR3 runs to 15 residues. Looked up from germline, CDR1 is MNHEY and CDR2 is SMNVEV (reference sequence). V shed 7 bases and J 4 bases; nucleotides not matched to a gene: 12. The CDR3 loop reads CASTRDSRFVETQYF. CDR3 nucleotide sequence: TGTGCCAGCACCCGGGACAGCCGTTTTGTAGAGACCCAGTACTTC.

The chain carries TRBV28 and TRBJ2-5; no reliable D call. The DNA end favors TRBJ2-7, so the J call may be wrong. Germline assignment: CDR1 MDHEN and CDR2 SYDVKM. The CDR3 covers 13 residues. In DNA, the CDR3 is TGTGCCAGCAGTTCGCCAGTCCTCTACGAGCAGTACTTC. Encoded protein: CASSSPVLYEQYF.

The chain recombines TRBV12-3 or TRBV12-4 with TRBJ1-3; D not certain. The V gene lost 5 bases and the J gene lost 2 bases, with 16 bases spanning the gap. The CDR3 is 16 amino acids. Written as DNA, the CDR3 is TGTGCCAGCAGTCTGAGGGCGTTCGGGACTGGAAACACCATATATTTT. Residues: CASSLRAFGTGNTIYF.

This clonotype was seen repeatedly, ten times or more. The rearrangement uses TRBV27 and TRBJ2-3, with TRBD1 matching 9 bases. CDR1 is MNHEY and CDR2 is SMNVEV in the germline V gene (reference sequence). V dropped 5 bases and J dropped 1; count of bases not matched to a gene: 4. The CDR3 consists of 15 residues. CDR3 DNA sequence: TGTGCCAGCAGTCCCCGGGACAGGGGCACAGATACGCAGTATTTT. The encoded protein is CASSPRDRGTDTQYF.

This clonotype was picked up many times. This chain uses TRBV25-1 with TRBJ2-7, with D perhaps assigned TRBD1 or TRBD2 (5 bases each). CDR1 is MGHDK, CDR2 SYGVNS, per germline. Deletions cut 3 bases from V and 9 bases from J, with 12 bases between. This CDR3 is built from 12 residues. CDR3 region: CASSESGASQYF. CDR3 bases: TGTGCCAGCAGTGAGTCCGGGGCTTCGCAGTACTTC.

With respect to this clonotype: No conserved phenylalanine or tryptophan is present at the end of the CDR3, so a read error is the likely explanation. The DNA is left out, because the CDR3 cannot be placed on it with certainty; the CDR3 is given as TCRdb lists it. The rearrangement uses TRBV7-9 and TRBJ1-5. Germline V gene sequence: CDR1 SEHNR, CDR2 FQNEAQ (reference sequence). 8 amino acids form the CDR3, both terminal residues included. This CDR3 is CASSHLGV.

This clonotype was counted many times. CDR3 residues: CASSRRGPTNEQFF. For the CDR3, the DNA is TGTGCCAGCAGCCGACGGGGCCCTACAAATGAGCAGTTCTTC. The chain joins TRBV7-6 to TRBJ2-1, with D perhaps being TRBD1 or TRBD2 (5 bases each). The CDR3 spans 14 residues. With 5 bases removed from V and 7 bases from J, the gap between germline ends came to 15 bases. Germline V gene sequence: CDR1 SGHVS, CDR2 FNYEAQ. Based on the CDR3 plus reference TRBV7-6 and TRBJ2-1, the full variable domain is GAGVSQSPRYKVTKRGQDVALRCDPISGHVSLYWYRQALGQGPEFLTYFNYEAQQDKSGLPNDRFSAERPEGSISTLTIQRTEQRDSAMYRCASSRRGPTNEQFFGPGTRLTVL.

This clonotype was counted between two and nine times. This chain's CDR3 is CSAPLTTGPYGYTF. In DNA form, the CDR3 reads TGCAGTGCTCCGTTGACCACCGGGCCCTATGGCTACACCTTC. The V gene is TRBV20-1, the J gene TRBJ1-2; D unclear. The germline V gene encodes CDR1 DFQATT and CDR2 SNEGSKA (reference sequence). V was trimmed by 5 bases and J by 4 bases, leaving 17 bases between them. The CDR3 has 14 amino acids.

This clonotype was counted between two and nine times. The chain joins TRBV5-5 to TRBJ1-5, with D unresolved. V was clipped by 0 bases and J by 4 bases, with 8 bases between them. The CDR3 spans 14 residues. Germline CDR1 is SGHKS and CDR2 is YYEKEE (reference sequence). The CDR3 is CASSLAQRNQPQHF. DNA for the CDR3: TGTGCCAGCAGCTTGGCACAGAGGAATCAGCCCCAGCATTTT.

This clonotype turned up a few times. The chain combines TRBV5-1 with TRBJ2-1, with 7 positions matching TRBD1. This CDR3 has 13 residues. V shed 4 bases and J 14 bases; nucleotides not matched to a gene: 12. Germline assignment: CDR1 SGHRS and CDR2 YFSETQ. The CDR3 region has the DNA TGCGCCAGCAGCACTGGGACAGACAATGTTGAGTTCTTC. Protein: CASSTGTDNVEFF.

This clonotype appeared a few times. The J gene is TRBJ2-7, the V gene TRBV5-6; D call uncertain. Germline assignment: CDR1 SGHDT and CDR2 YYEEEE. The CDR3 extends over 15 amino acids. V was shortened by 0 bases and J by 3 bases, with 13 bases between the two germline ends. The CDR3 DNA sequence: TGTGCCAGCAGCTTGGTGGCGGCCTCCATCTACGAGCAGTACGTC. Translating it yields CASSLVAASIYEQYV.

This chain's CDR3 is CASSPGQVREQYF. The CDR3 DNA is TGTGCCAGTAGTCCCGGACAGGTGAGGGAGCAGTACTTC. V usage is TRBV19 and J usage is TRBJ2-7; 7 bases are shared with TRBD1. J lost 7 bases, V lost 5 bases, and 8 bases had no gene match. Germline CDR1 is LNHDA and CDR2 is SQIVND (reference sequence). CDR3 length: 13 residues.

A few counts support this clonotype. The chain has TRBV6-5 and TRBJ1-5; D is perhaps TRBD1 (6 bases). Germline loops: CDR1 MNHEY, CDR2 SVGAGI. Trimming pared 10 bases from V and 1 base from J, leaving 14 bases between. This CDR3 spans 14 amino acids. The chain's CDR3 is CATKGGSSNQPQHF. The CDR3, as DNA: TGTGCCACGAAGGGGGGCTCGAGCAATCAGCCCCAGCATTTT.